The 27 T cell receptor beta chains listed next were all sequenced from one sample in a study of blood T cell repertoires in COVID-19. Assay: immunoSEQ multiplex PCR; the TCRdb copy retains only in-frame clones and omits some. The sample lists around 100,000 clones; 86% were seen once. Sequencing used peripheral blood. The source is a man at least 80 years old with acute or convalescent COVID-19.

This clone was observed a handful of times. The chain recombines TRBV3-1 (or the pseudogene TRBV3-2) with TRBJ2-1; 9 bases fit TRBD2. The CDR3 runs 15 residues. Germline CDR1 is LGHDT and CDR2 is YNNKEL (reference sequence). V gave up 1 base and J gave up 9 bases; unmatched junction bases: 7. CDR3 residues: CASSQGASGNFEQFF. CDR3 nucleotides: TGTGCCAGCAGCCAAGGGGCTAGCGGGAATTTTGAGCAGTTCTTC.

Here the CDR3 reads CASSSPGASYEQYF. For the CDR3, the DNA is TGTGCCAGCAGTTCCCCAGGGGCCTCCTACGAGCAGTACTTC. The rearrangement uses TRBV6-5 and TRBJ2-7; a possible D gene is TRBD1 (6 bases). Germline assignment: CDR1 MNHEY and CDR2 SVGAGI. Trimming removed 4 bases at V and 0 bases at J, with 10 bases between. The length of the CDR3 is 14 residues.

The V call is TRBV6-1, the J call TRBJ2-3, with 9 bases identical to TRBD2. Germline V gene sequence: CDR1 MNHNS, CDR2 SASEGT. The length of the CDR3 is 16 residues. The junction had 9 bases not matched to a gene; V was cut back by 4 bases and J by 4 bases. CDR3 DNA sequence: TGTGCCAGCAGTGCCCGGCTAGCGGGATCGCCAGATACGCAGTATTTT. Protein: CASSARLAGSPDTQYF.

The table lists this clone with a count of one. V and J are TRBV11-1 and TRBJ2-2; 10 bases are shared with TRBD1. The length of the CDR3 is 14 residues. The V and J ends lost 5 bases and 4 bases, in that order; junction bases with no gene match: 1. Germline CDR1 SGHAT, CDR2 FQDESV (reference sequence). This CDR3 reads CASSRDRGTGELFF. CDR3 nucleotides: TGTGCCAGCAGCCGGGACAGGGGCACCGGGGAGCTGTTTTTT.

This clone has only a few counts. The DNA for the CDR3 is TGTGCCAGCAGTATCCAGGGGGATAATTCACCCCTCCACTTT. Its protein is CASSIQGDNSPLHF. The chain has TRBV6-5 and TRBJ1-6; TRBD1 matches at 7 bases. J was trimmed by 5 bases and V by 5 bases; bases with no gene match: 3. From germline, CDR1 is MNHEY and CDR2 SVGAGI. This CDR3 has 14 residues.

V and J are TRBV6-5 and TRBJ2-3; TRBD2 matches 10 bases. Germline trimming cut 5 bases from V and 4 bases from J; bases unmatched to any gene: 6. The CDR3 length is 15 residues. Germline V gene sequence: CDR1 MNHEY, CDR2 SVGAGI. This chain's CDR3 is CASSITSGIADTQYF. For the CDR3, the DNA is TGTGCCAGCAGTATCACTAGCGGGATTGCAGATACGCAGTATTTT.

V is TRBV9 and J is TRBJ2-2; 7 nucleotides match TRBD2. In germline, CDR1 is SGDLS, CDR2 YYNGEE. V was clipped by 4 bases and J by 0 bases; unmatched bases: 3. The CDR3 consists of 15 residues. In nucleotides, the CDR3 is TGTGCCAGCAGCCCGACTAGCTCGAACACCGGGGAGCTGTTTTTT. It yields the protein CASSPTSSNTGELFF. Looking up the rest from reference TRBV9 and TRBJ2-2 gives the full variable domain: DSGVTQTPKHLITATGQRVTLRCSPRSGDLSVYWYQQSLDQGLQFLIQYYNGEERAKGNILERFSAQQFPDLHSELNLSSLELGDSALYFCASSPTSSNTGELFFGEGSRLTVL.

The chain joins TRBV2 to TRBJ2-7, with 9 bases aligning to TRBD2. This CDR3 region has 14 residues. The J segment lost 3 bases and the V segment lost 5 bases, leaving 5 bases of the junction unmatched. Looked up from germline, CDR1 is SNHLY and CDR2 is FYNNEI. CDR3 sequence reads: CASSRTSVIYEQYF. As DNA, the CDR3 is TGTGCCAGCAGTCGGACTAGCGTCATCTACGAGCAGTACTTC.

The chain couples TRBV7-8 to TRBJ1-2; D remains unclear. This CDR3 region has 13 residues. CDR1 is SGHVS and CDR2 is FQNEAQ in the germline V gene. With 2 bases removed from V and 0 bases from J, the gap between germline ends came to 4 bases. The chain's CDR3 is CASSLQSNYGYTF. Written as DNA, the CDR3 is TGTGCCAGCAGCTTACAGTCTAACTATGGCTACACCTTC.

This clone occurred once. J is TRBJ2-5 and V is TRBV9; 8 nucleotides match TRBD1. The CDR3 has 13 residues. Trimming cost V 4 bases and J 5 bases; bases outside gene matches: 4. Germline assignment: CDR1 SGDLS and CDR2 YYNGEE. The CDR3: CASSTGGYETQYF. The CDR3 nucleotides read TGTGCCAGCAGCACAGGGGGGTACGAGACCCAGTACTTC.

The chain combines TRBV9 with TRBJ2-3; D may be TRBD1 (5 bases). V dropped 2 bases and J dropped 2 bases, with 6 bases sitting between them. This CDR3 contains 13 residues. From germline, CDR1 is SGDLS and CDR2 YYNGEE. The CDR3 region has the DNA TGTGCCAGCAGCGTGGGGCTCACAGATACGCAGTATTTT. Translated: CASSVGLTDTQYF.

V is TRBV24-1 and J is TRBJ1-2; D is unresolved. Trimming pared 9 bases from V and 8 bases from J, leaving 24 bases between. Germline CDR1 reads KGHDR; CDR2 reads SFDVKD. The CDR3 spans 15 residues. The CDR3 bases are TGTGCCACCCGACCCCTGGCTCTAGGACGGGAGGGCTACACCTTC. Encoded protein: CATRPLALGREGYTF.

V is TRBV14 and J is TRBJ1-1, with D unclear. The ends were cut back, 4 bases at V and 7 bases at J, with 7 bases in the middle. Germline V CDR1 and CDR2: SGHDN, FVKESK. The CDR3 spans 11 residues. CDR3 coding DNA: TGTGCCAGCAGCCGAACAGTTGAAGCTTTCTTT. As protein: CASSRTVEAFF.

The rearrangement links TRBV18 to TRBJ1-3; D may be TRBD1 (5 bases). CDR3 length: 13 residues. Trimming took off 2 bases at V and 9 bases at J, with 11 bases between the two ends. Germline V gene data show CDR1 as KGHSH and CDR2 as LQKENI. CDR3 residues: CASSPSRERTIYF. CDR3 nucleotides: TGTGCCAGCTCACCAAGCAGGGAACGCACCATATATTTT.

The rearrangement links TRBV6-5 to TRBJ1-2; TRBD1 might be the D (6 bases). The CDR3 has 14 amino acids. Trimming left V 2 bases short and J 5 bases short, with 12 bases between. Germline values: CDR1 MNHEY, CDR2 SVGAGI. The CDR3 bases are TGTGCCAGCAGTTACACAGGGTTAGGGTATGGCTACACCTTC. It yields the protein CASSYTGLGYGYTF.

This chain uses TRBV19 with TRBJ2-2; D is ambiguous. This CDR3 is built from 15 residues. Germline CDR1 LNHDA, CDR2 SQIVND (reference sequence). Trimming pared 3 bases from V and 0 bases from J, leaving 8 bases between. The CDR3 bases are TGTGCCAGTAGTATGTCCAGCGCGAACACCGGGGAGCTGTTTTTT. The encoded protein is CASSMSSANTGELFF.

The genes are TRBV10-3 and TRBJ2-2; D is unresolved. Trimming left V 2 bases short and J 3 bases short, with 10 bases between. CDR1 ENHRY and CDR2 SYGVKD come from the germline V gene. CDR3 size: 15 residues. CDR3 sequence (DNA): TGTGCCATCAGTGAGGGGTTAGCAGACACCGGGGAGCTGTTTTTT. Residues: CAISEGLADTGELFF.

V is TRBV7-9 and J is TRBJ2-3, with D unresolved. The V and J ends lost 3 bases and 4 bases respectively, with 11 bases between them. This CDR3 is 14 amino acids long. Per the germline V gene, CDR1 is SEHNR and CDR2 is FQNEAQ (reference sequence). CDR3 DNA: TGTGCCAGCAGCTTCTCCGGTGTCGCAGATACGCAGTATTTT. This gives the protein CASSFSGVADTQYF.

The chain uses TRBV12-3 or TRBV12-4 and TRBJ2-7; possibly TRBD2 for D (6 bases). With 6 bases removed from V and 3 bases from J, the gap between germline ends came to 9 bases. The CDR3 totals 12 residues. Here the CDR3 reads CASRGTHYEQYF. Here the CDR3 DNA reads TGTGCCAGCAGGGGGACTCACTACGAGCAGTACTTC.

The chain employs TRBV28 and TRBJ1-2; a possible D gene is TRBD1 (5 bases). Trimming pared 1 base from V and 4 bases from J, leaving 10 bases between. The germline V gene has CDR1 MDHEN and CDR2 SYDVKM. The CDR3 spans 14 residues. CDR3: CASSLSGGGYGYTF. The DNA for the CDR3 is TGTGCCAGCAGTTTATCCGGGGGGGGCTATGGCTACACCTTC.

This chain uses TRBV24-1 with TRBJ2-1, with D possibly being TRBD1 (5 bases). The V gene lost 5 bases and the J gene lost 9 bases, with 13 bases spanning the gap. The germline V gene encodes CDR1 KGHDR and CDR2 SFDVKD. The CDR3 has 13 residues. The CDR3 region is CATSAKGWTEQFF. In nucleotides, the CDR3 is TGTGCCACCAGTGCGAAGGGGTGGACTGAGCAGTTCTTC.

This clone has just one count. At one end the junction does not follow the germline gene, possibly because of a read error. The chain is built from TRBV19 and TRBJ1-5; D is ambiguous. Germline V gives CDR1 LNHDA, CDR2 SQIVND (reference sequence). The CDR3 extends over 15 amino acids. The CDR3 is CASSIIGYSNQPQHF. Written as DNA, the CDR3 is TGTGCCAGTAGTATCATCGGATATAGCAATCAGCCCCAGCACTTT.

This chain connects TRBV2 to TRBJ1-3, with D perhaps matching TRBD1 (5 bases). Germline CDR1 and CDR2: SNHLY and FYNNEI. V was shortened by 2 bases and J by 3 bases, with 11 bases between the two germline ends. The CDR3 is 15 residues long. The CDR3 sequence: CASSELQAHGNTIYF. In nucleotides, the CDR3 is TGTGCCAGCAGTGAACTACAGGCTCATGGAAACACCATATATTTT.

V gene TRBV28 combines with J gene TRBJ1-5; 7 positions agree with TRBD1. The germline V gene has CDR1 MDHEN and CDR2 SYDVKM. Trimming cost V 9 bases and J 0 bases; bases outside gene matches: 5. The CDR3 spans 14 residues. The CDR3 spells CASTGQYSNQPQHF. CDR3 sequence (DNA): TGTGCCAGTACGGGACAGTATAGCAATCAGCCCCAGCATTTT.

CDR3 in DNA: TGTGCCAGCAGTAGGCTAGCGGGAGGGGTAGAGACCCAGTACTTC. It translates to CASSRLAGGVETQYF. V gene TRBV5-6 combines with J gene TRBJ2-5; 12 nucleotides match TRBD2. This CDR3 region has 15 residues. After removal of 5 bases from V and 4 bases from J, the junction contained 6 bases not matched to a gene. The germline V gene has CDR1 SGHDT and CDR2 YYEEEE.

This sequence joins TRBV6-2 or TRBV6-3 and TRBJ2-5, with TRBD2 identical over 11 bases. Germline CDR1 and CDR2: MNHEY and SVGEGT. V lost 4 bases, J lost 14 bases, and 9 bases stayed unmatched. The CDR3 is 13 amino acids. Here the CDR3 reads CASSSLTSGSLYF. CDR3 DNA: TGTGCCAGCAGTTCTCTCACTAGCGGGAGCTTATACTTC.

The chain uses TRBV5-1 and TRBJ2-5; D might be TRBD2 (5 bases). This CDR3 is built from 16 residues. Germline CDR1 and CDR2: SGHRS and YFSETQ. V shed 3 bases and J shed 2 bases, with 17 bases lying between them. In DNA form, the CDR3 reads TGCGCCAGCAGCTCTGGGCCCGGGTCGGGGCAAGAGACCCAGTACTTC. As protein: CASSSGPGSGQETQYF.